The next 8 T cell receptor beta chains were all read from a single sample in a study of T cell responses to AZD1222 COVID-19 vaccine. Only in-frame clones appear in the TCRdb table, and some are missing; sequencing was by immunoSEQ multiplex PCR. The table lists over 65,000 clones, roughly 89% of them singletons. The specimen was peripheral blood, collected 28 days after the second AZD1222 dose. The receptors were gathered from an adult who received the AZD1222 COVID-19 vaccine.

The V and J genes are TRBV29-1 and TRBJ1-2; tentative D call: TRBD1 (5 bases). V gave up 7 bases and J gave up 6 bases, with 15 bases separating them. Germline values: CDR1 SQVTM, CDR2 ANQGSEA. CDR3 size: 12 residues. The CDR3 nucleotides are TGCAGCGCGGGGAGGGACCTCGATGGCTACACCTTC. Translation gives CSAGRDLDGYTF.

This clone was detected only a few times. J is TRBJ1-1 and V is TRBV12-3 or TRBV12-4, with TRBD1 matching 9 bases. The CDR3 is 13 amino acids. V lost 5 bases and J lost 11; bases outside the gene matches: 9. CDR3 nucleotides: TGTGCCAGCAGTCTTCAACAGGGGGCAAGGGCTTTCTTT. Amino acid sequence: CASSLQQGARAFF.

This clone has more than one count but fewer than ten. The rearrangement links TRBV7-2 to TRBJ2-1, with D perhaps matching TRBD2 (6 bases). V lost 3 bases, J lost 4 bases, and 13 bases lay in between. Germline CDR1 SGHTA, CDR2 FQGNSA. The CDR3 extends over 15 amino acids. The CDR3 loop reads CASSFPRRGYNEQFF. CDR3 sequence (DNA): TGTGCCAGCAGCTTTCCACGGAGGGGATACAATGAGCAGTTCTTC.

A note on this clone: A far more abundant clone sits one base away, making this likely a read error. The chain couples TRBV7-9 to TRBJ2-6, with D hard to call. The germline CDR1 and CDR2 sequences are SEHNR and FQNEAQ (reference sequence). CDR3 size: 13 residues. The CDR3 nucleotides are TGTGCCTGCAGCCGACGGGGGGCCAACGTCCTGACTTTC. Translating gives CACSRRGANVLTF.

The rearrangement joins TRBV7-6 to TRBJ2-7; D uncertain. The CDR3 extends over 14 amino acids. V lost 0 bases to trimming and J lost 1 base, with 7 bases between them. Germline assignment: CDR1 SGHVS and CDR2 FNYEAQ. CDR3 loop: CASSLAPRSYEQYV. The CDR3 DNA reads TGTGCCAGCAGCTTAGCTCCGCGTTCCTACGAGCAGTACGTC.

This clone was detected a few times. The genes are TRBV19 and TRBJ1-4; the match to TRBD1 covers 7 bases. This CDR3 is 18 amino acids long. V was clipped by 7 bases and J by 1 base; unmatched bases: 15. From germline, CDR1 is LNHDA and CDR2 SQIVND (reference sequence). The CDR3 reads CASIDRVGALRTNEKLFF. The CDR3 DNA reads as TGTGCCAGTATTGACAGGGTCGGTGCTTTACGAACTAATGAAAAACTGTTTTTT.

CDR3 loop: CASSPPITGYSYEQYF. The CDR3 DNA reads as TGTGCCAGCTCACCACCTATAACAGGTTACTCCTACGAGCAGTACTTC. The chain joins TRBV18 to TRBJ2-7; a possible D gene is TRBD1 (5 bases). The CDR3 loop spans 16 amino acids. Germline values: CDR1 KGHSH, CDR2 LQKENI. V was trimmed by 0 bases and J by 0 bases, leaving 12 bases between them.

The V and J genes are TRBV7-8 and TRBJ1-5; 9 positions agree with TRBD1. This CDR3 comprises 16 residues. V shed 1 base and J 4 bases; nucleotides not matched to a gene: 5. Germline loops: CDR1 SGHVS, CDR2 FQNEAQ. The CDR3 region has the DNA TGTGCCAGCAGCTTAGAGGGGACAGGGTGGAATCAGCCCCAGCATTTT. This translates into CASSLEGTGWNQPQHF.